A single sample gave rise to the 29 T cell receptor beta chains below, sequenced in a study of circulating and synovial CD4+ cells in juvenile arthritis. Libraries were prepared by immunoSEQ multiplex PCR; TCRdb keeps only in-frame clonotypes and omits some of them. The sample carries tens of thousands of clones, roughly 96% recorded once. Sequencing used CD4+ T cells from blood. These receptors all stem from a human donor with juvenile idiopathic arthritis.

V is TRBV5-4 and J is TRBJ2-5; TRBD2 matches 16 bases. J lost 5 bases, V lost 7 bases, and 11 bases had no gene match. The germline CDR1 and CDR2 sequences are SGHNT and YYREEE (reference sequence). The CDR3 covers 17 residues. CDR3 DNA: TGTGCCAGCTCTTCTGCGGGACTAGCGGGAGGGTGGGAGACCCAGTACTTC. Residues: CASSSAGLAGGWETQYF.

The chain carries TRBV9 and TRBJ1-1; tentatively, D is TRBD1 (6 bases). Germline V gene lookup returns CDR1 SGDLS and CDR2 YYNGEE. The CDR3 contains 14 residues. V was shortened by 2 bases and J by 2 bases, with 10 bases between the two germline ends. The CDR3 region is CASSVTGTNTEAFF. CDR3 nucleotides: TGTGCCAGCAGCGTTACAGGGACAAACACTGAAGCTTTCTTT.

The genes are TRBV28 and TRBJ2-7; D remains unclear. V was clipped by 2 bases and J by 6 bases, with 11 bases between them. Per germline, CDR1 MDHEN and CDR2 SYDVKM. The CDR3 totals 13 residues. The CDR3 here is CASSLPIVSEQYF. CDR3 DNA sequence: TGTGCCAGCAGTTTACCTATAGTTAGCGAGCAGTACTTC.

This clone was observed a few times. This chain uses TRBV10-1 with TRBJ1-3; the D gene is possibly TRBD1 (6 bases). The CDR3 covers 14 residues. CDR1 is WNHNN, CDR2 SYGVQD, per germline (reference sequence). V lost 8 bases and J lost 0, with 11 bases in between. The CDR3 is CASQGSDSGNTIYF. CDR3 DNA: TGCGCCAGCCAGGGGTCCGACTCTGGAAACACCATATATTTT.

The chain carries TRBV5-1 and TRBJ2-7; 9 positions match TRBD2. From germline, CDR1 is SGHRS and CDR2 YFSETQ. J lost 5 bases, V lost 0 bases, and 12 bases had no gene match. There are 17 residues in the CDR3. The CDR3 DNA reads TGCGCCAGCAGCTTGGCCCGGTCTAGCGGGACGTTCGACGAGCAGTACTTC. Its translation: CASSLARSSGTFDEQYF.

This clone showed up just once. The chain is built from TRBV27 and TRBJ2-7, with D possibly matching TRBD1 (6 bases). The CDR3 extends over 14 amino acids. V gave up 6 bases and J gave up 7 bases, with 19 bases separating them. Germline V gene data show CDR1 as MNHEY and CDR2 as SMNVEV (reference sequence). In DNA, the CDR3 is TGTGCCAGCAGCAGCGCTGGACAGAGGAAAGAGCAGTACTTC. Translating it yields CASSSAGQRKEQYF.

The chain couples TRBV5-6 to TRBJ1-5; weak D call: TRBD1 (6 bases). In germline, CDR1 is SGHDT, CDR2 YYEEEE. V was shortened by 0 bases and J by 3 bases, with 10 bases between the two germline ends. The CDR3 length is 15 residues. Here the CDR3 reads CASSLGQGINQPQHF. In DNA form, the CDR3 reads TGTGCCAGCAGCTTGGGGCAGGGGATCAATCAGCCCCAGCATTTT.

The J gene is TRBJ2-5, the V gene TRBV2, with 13 bases lining up with TRBD2. The tail of the sequence fits TRBJ2-7 better, so the J call may be wrong. Germline lookup yields CDR1 SNHLY and CDR2 FYNNEI. This CDR3 contains 12 residues. CDR3: CASGLAGDEQYF. DNA of the CDR3: TGTGCCAGCGGACTAGCGGGAGACGAGCAGTACTTC.

The chain carries TRBV7-9 and TRBJ2-2; TRBD1 matches at 7 bases. The CDR3 extends over 14 amino acids. CDR1 SEHNR and CDR2 FQNEAQ come from the germline V gene (reference sequence). V trimming: 7 bases; J trimming: 2 bases; junction bases outside the gene matches: 4. DNA for the CDR3: TGTGCCAGCACTCGACAGGGAAACACCGGGGAGCTGTTTTTT. It encodes CASTRQGNTGELFF.

The chain uses TRBV27 and TRBJ2-5; TRBD1 matches at 8 bases. J gave up 5 bases and V 5 bases, and 4 bases lay outside the gene matches. This CDR3 region has 13 residues. The V gene's germline CDR1 is MNHEY and CDR2 SMNVEV (reference sequence). In DNA, the CDR3 is TGTGCCAGCAGTCGGACAGGGAGCGAGACCCAGTACTTC. Encoded protein: CASSRTGSETQYF.

In its sample, this clone was seen a few times. The chain joins TRBV19 to TRBJ1-1; D might be TRBD1 (6 bases). CDR3 length: 14 amino acids. Trimming took 3 bases from V and 5 from J, leaving 13 bases between them. In germline, CDR1 is LNHDA, CDR2 SQIVND (reference sequence). In DNA form, the CDR3 reads TGTGCCAGTAGTATCCTGACAGGCGGAACTGAAGCTTTCTTT. Protein: CASSILTGGTEAFF.

This rearrangement joins TRBV9 to TRBJ1-1, with D possibly being TRBD1 (5 bases). The length of the CDR3 is 16 residues. Germline V gene lookup returns CDR1 SGDLS and CDR2 YYNGEE. With 1 base removed from V and 0 bases from J, the gap between germline ends came to 13 bases. The CDR3 sequence: CASSVKGGALNTEAFF. DNA of the CDR3: TGTGCCAGCAGCGTAAAGGGCGGGGCCTTGAACACTGAAGCTTTCTTT. Full variable domain (remainder filled in from reference TRBV9 and TRBJ1-1): DSGVTQTPKHLITATGQRVTLRCSPRSGDLSVYWYQQSLDQGLQFLIQYYNGEERAKGNILERFSAQQFPDLHSELNLSSLELGDSALYFCASSVKGGALNTEAFFGQGTRLTVV.

This clone occurred once. V usage is TRBV19 and J usage is TRBJ2-7; D remains ambiguous. The CDR3 extends over 13 amino acids. Germline V gives CDR1 LNHDA, CDR2 SQIVND (reference sequence). V was shortened by 4 bases and J by 1 base, with 8 bases between the two germline ends. In DNA form, the CDR3 reads TGTGCCAGTAGTACGGCAGGTTCCTACGAGCAGTACTTC. Its translation: CASSTAGSYEQYF.

The CDR3 spells CASTWGLNQPQHF. For the CDR3, the DNA is TGTGCCAGCACCTGGGGACTTAATCAGCCCCAGCATTTT. The chain combines TRBV6-1 with TRBJ1-5; D possibly corresponds to TRBD1 (5 bases). The V gene's germline CDR1 is MNHNS and CDR2 SASEGT. The CDR3 totals 13 residues. V lost 7 bases to trimming and J lost 4 bases, with 11 bases between them.

This chain links TRBV19 with TRBJ2-5; 7 nucleotides match TRBD1. CDR3 length equals 14 residues. Germline lookup yields CDR1 LNHDA and CDR2 SQIVND (reference sequence). The V gene end was trimmed by 4 bases and the J gene end by 5 bases; junction bases not matched to a gene: 7. CDR3 sequence reads: CASSNRQGWETQYF. The CDR3 DNA reads as TGTGCCAGTAGTAACCGACAGGGTTGGGAGACCCAGTACTTC.

This chain links TRBV2 with TRBJ2-2, with unresolved D. V lost 7 bases and J lost 0, with 9 bases in between. Germline V CDR1 and CDR2: SNHLY, FYNNEI. The length of the CDR3 is 14 residues. The CDR3 DNA is TGTGCCAGCACGGGTCTCGCGAACACCGGGGAGCTGTTTTTT. Its translation is CASTGLANTGELFF.

J is TRBJ1-2 and V is TRBV28; the D is unclear. Deletions cut 8 bases from V and 2 bases from J, with 9 bases between. CDR3 length equals 12 residues. Germline CDR1 reads MDHEN; CDR2 reads SYDVKM. The CDR3 is CASEWANYGYTF. CDR3 coding DNA: TGTGCCAGCGAGTGGGCGAACTATGGCTACACCTTC.

The rearrangement joins TRBV9 to TRBJ2-1; the match to TRBD2 covers 8 bases. The V gene's germline CDR1 is SGDLS and CDR2 YYNGEE. The V gene end was trimmed by 1 base and the J gene end by 9 bases; junction bases not matched to a gene: 9. CDR3 length: 15 amino acids. This CDR3 is CASSVRAGAVGEQFF. CDR3 coding DNA: TGTGCCAGCAGCGTAAGAGCGGGAGCGGTAGGTGAGCAGTTCTTC.

This sequence joins TRBV28 and TRBJ1-1; D ambiguous. V was cut by 3 bases and J by 8 bases, with 10 bases left in between. The CDR3 extends over 12 amino acids. The germline gives CDR1 MDHEN, CDR2 SYDVKM. Here the CDR3 reads CASSFRRLEAFF. CDR3 DNA: TGTGCCAGCAGTTTTCGGCGACTCGAAGCTTTCTTT.

This chain links TRBV5-1 with TRBJ2-7; possibly TRBD1 for D (5 bases). Trimming cost V 5 bases and J 4 bases, with 16 bases left between them. CDR1 is SGHRS, CDR2 YFSETQ, per germline. This CDR3 comprises 14 residues. The CDR3 sequence is CASSKTAPSYEQYF. The CDR3 coding sequence is TGCGCCAGCAGTAAGACAGCTCCTTCGTACGAGCAGTACTTC.

This chain links TRBV6-6 with TRBJ2-3; the D gene is possibly TRBD2 (6 bases). Trimming stripped 10 bases from V and 1 base from J, with 15 bases between. CDR3 length: 14 residues. Germline-derived CDR1 and CDR2 are MNHNY and SVGAGI (reference sequence). The CDR3 region is CATGELVGTDTQYF. The CDR3 DNA sequence: TGTGCCACGGGGGAGCTTGTTGGCACAGATACGCAGTATTTT.

The genes are TRBV6-5 and TRBJ2-7; TRBD1 matches at 8 bases. The CDR3 runs 15 residues. J gave up 5 bases and V 5 bases, and 11 bases lay outside the gene matches. CDR1 is MNHEY, CDR2 SVGAGI, per germline. The CDR3 coding sequence is TGTGCCAGCAGTCGATCACAGGGGGTCGGCGACGAGCAGTACTTC. Its translation is CASSRSQGVGDEQYF.

This clone was observed a single time. The V and J genes are TRBV28 and TRBJ2-5; 14 bases are shared with TRBD2. The CDR3 runs to 19 residues. Germline loops: CDR1 MDHEN, CDR2 SYDVKM. V was pared by 5 bases and J by 0 bases, with 11 bases of the junction left unmatched. As DNA, the CDR3 is TGTGCCAGCAGTGCCCGTCGCGGGACTAGCGGGGGACACCAAGAGACCCAGTACTTC. This sequence encodes CASSARRGTSGGHQETQYF.

The chain couples TRBV7-2 to TRBJ1-6; 9 bases are a match to TRBD1. Germline CDR1 SGHTA, CDR2 FQGNSA. Germline trimming cut 4 bases from V and 16 bases from J; bases unmatched to any gene: 8. The CDR3 has 13 amino acids. The CDR3 DNA reads as TGTGCCAGCAGCTCGGGGACAGGGAGTCCTCTCCACTTT. This encodes CASSSGTGSPLHF.

The chain is built from TRBV10-3 and TRBJ2-1; 8 bases are a match to TRBD2. The junction had 9 bases not matched to a gene; V was cut back by 8 bases and J by 3 bases. Germline V gene sequence: CDR1 ENHRY, CDR2 SYGVKD. The CDR3 sequence is 15 residues long. The CDR3 DNA reads TGTGCCATCTGCCTCGGGGGGGGCGGCTACAATGAGCAGTTCTTC. Translating gives CAICLGGGGYNEQFF.

V is TRBV30 and J is TRBJ1-5; D might be TRBD1 (5 bases). The CDR3 spans 16 residues. Germline V gives CDR1 GTSNPN, CDR2 SVGIG (reference sequence). Trimming removed 2 bases at V and 0 bases at J, with 14 bases between. The DNA of the CDR3 is TGTGCCTGGAGTTCGTCAGGGAGGGATAGCAATCAGCCCCAGCATTTT. Encoded protein: CAWSSSGRDSNQPQHF.

V gene TRBV10-3 combines with J gene TRBJ2-1; possibly TRBD1 for D (6 bases). The length of the CDR3 is 16 residues. The V end was cut by 0 bases, the J end by 2 bases, with 11 bases between. Germline loops: CDR1 ENHRY, CDR2 SYGVKD. The CDR3 DNA reads TGTGCCATCAGTGAGTCAAGACAGGCTACCTACAATGAGCAGTTCTTC. Amino acid sequence: CAISESRQATYNEQFF.

A single count supports this clone. The rearrangement uses TRBV4-1 and TRBJ2-5; D uncertain. The V gene lost 1 base and the J gene lost 3 bases, with 12 bases spanning the gap. The CDR3 is 15 amino acids. Germline CDR1 and CDR2: MGHRA and YSYEKL. The CDR3 loop reads CASSQVEAAKETQYF. CDR3 sequence (DNA): TGCGCCAGCAGCCAAGTAGAGGCGGCGAAAGAGACCCAGTACTTC.

V gene TRBV6-6 combines with J gene TRBJ2-7; D may be TRBD2 (5 bases). V dropped 1 base and J dropped 6 bases, with 16 bases sitting between them. The CDR3 has 15 residues. Germline V gene lookup returns CDR1 MNHNY and CDR2 SVGAGI (reference sequence). CDR3 in amino acids: CASSYLEGAFGEQYF. In DNA form, the CDR3 reads TGTGCCAGCAGTTACTTAGAGGGAGCGTTCGGCGAGCAGTACTTC.